This entry lists 21 T cell receptor beta chains sequenced from one sample in a study of CD8 T cells in Susac syndrome. With random hexamers, reverse transcription was performed on roughly 0.45 to 1 ug of RNA. TCRdb itself ran the immunoSEQ multiplex PCR reads through MiXCR, one entry per CDR3 protein. The data show 67,000 or so distinct CDR3 sequences, 93% seen once. The sequenced sample was CD4+ T cells from PBMCs. These receptors all come from a human donor with Susac syndrome.

The chain joins TRBV4-1 to TRBJ1-2; D is unresolved. There are 15 residues in the CDR3. Germline CDR1 reads MGHRA; CDR2 reads YSYEKL. V lost 1 base to trimming and J lost 0 bases, with 9 bases between them. In DNA, the CDR3 is TGCGCCAGCAGCCAAGTGTCGGGAGCTAACTATGGCTACACCTTC. It encodes CASSQVSGANYGYTF.

J is TRBJ2-2 and V is TRBV5-4, with D perhaps given as TRBD1 or TRBD2 (5 bases each). Germline CDR1 is SGHNT and CDR2 is YYREEE (reference sequence). There are 16 residues in the CDR3. The ends were cut back, 1 base at V and 2 bases at J, with 12 bases in the middle. The CDR3 sequence is CASSLRGSANTGELFF. The CDR3 DNA sequence: TGTGCCAGCAGCTTGCGGGGCTCTGCTAACACCGGGGAGCTGTTTTTT.

This chain connects TRBV7-2 to TRBJ1-1; no clear D. This CDR3 contains 15 residues. CDR1 is SGHTA and CDR2 is FQGNSA in the germline V gene. The ends were cut back, 0 bases at V and 5 bases at J, with 13 bases in the middle. Here the CDR3 reads CASSLALGGTTEAFF. DNA of the CDR3: TGTGCCAGCAGCTTAGCGCTCGGAGGCACGACTGAAGCTTTCTTT. Full variable domain (missing parts from reference TRBV7-2 and TRBJ1-1): GAGVSQSPSNKVTEKGKDVELRCDPISGHTALYWYRQSLGQGLEFLIYFQGNSAPDKSGLPSDRFSAERTGGSVSTLTIQRTQQEDSAVYLCASSLALGGTTEAFFGQGTRLTVV.

The V gene is TRBV15, the J gene TRBJ1-6; no definite D call. The CDR3 runs 13 residues. From germline, CDR1 is LNHNV and CDR2 YYDKDF (reference sequence). The V and J ends lost 0 bases and 5 bases respectively, with 2 bases between them. CDR3 amino acids: CATSRDNNSPLHF. CDR3 nucleotide sequence: TGTGCCACCAGCAGAGATAATAATTCACCCCTCCACTTT.

This clonotype is a singleton in its sample. The V and J genes are TRBV2 and TRBJ2-7; D is undetermined. This CDR3 has 12 amino acids. V was shortened by 3 bases and J by 3 bases, with 6 bases between the two germline ends. CDR1 and CDR2 from the germline V gene are SNHLY and FYNNEI. CDR3 bases: TGTGCCAGCAGTGACAGACTCTACGAGCAGTACTTC. This translates into CASSDRLYEQYF.

This chain connects TRBV2 to TRBJ2-7; TRBD1 matches 9 bases. The V gene's germline CDR1 is SNHLY and CDR2 FYNNEI. The CDR3 totals 15 residues. J gave up 0 bases and V 6 bases, and 6 bases lay outside the gene matches. The CDR3 DNA is TGTGCCAGCAGGAACGGACAGGGGAGCTCCTACGAGCAGTACTTC. This encodes CASRNGQGSSYEQYF.

CDR3 amino acids: CASSQGQGGTYF. The CDR3 bases are TGTGCCAGCAGCCAAGGACAGGGGGGGACGTACTTC. V gene TRBV3-1 combines with J gene TRBJ2-4, with 9 positions matching TRBD1. V trimming: 1 base; J trimming: 15 bases; junction bases outside the gene matches: 4. In germline, CDR1 is LGHDT, CDR2 YNNKEL (reference sequence). There are 12 residues in the CDR3.

The chain carries TRBV7-2 and TRBJ2-3; D call uncertain. Germline V CDR1 and CDR2: SGHTA, FQGNSA. The CDR3 is 14 residues long. Trimming stripped 0 bases from V and 4 bases from J, with 8 bases between. For the CDR3, the DNA is TGTGCCAGCAGCTTAGCGGTGCAGGCAGATACGCAGTATTTT. Encoded protein: CASSLAVQADTQYF. Based on the CDR3 plus reference TRBV7-2 and TRBJ2-3, the full variable domain is GAGVSQSPSNKVTEKGKDVELRCDPISGHTALYWYRQSLGQGLEFLIYFQGNSAPDKSGLPSDRFSAERTGGSVSTLTIQRTQQEDSAVYLCASSLAVQADTQYFGPGTRLTVL.

The gene calls are TRBV6-5 and TRBJ1-5; TRBD1 is a possible D gene (5 bases). The V gene lost 2 bases and the J gene lost 2 bases, with 16 bases spanning the gap. Germline CDR1 MNHEY, CDR2 SVGAGI. The CDR3 sequence is 17 residues long. The CDR3: CASSYRFRGAGNQPQHF. Here the CDR3 DNA reads TGTGCCAGCAGTTACCGGTTCCGCGGGGCCGGCAATCAGCCCCAGCATTTT.

The chain employs TRBV20-1 and TRBJ2-5; D remains unclear. This CDR3 contains 13 residues. V lost 3 bases and J 2 bases, leaving 10 bases between the germline ends. From germline, CDR1 is DFQATT and CDR2 SNEGSKA (reference sequence). The CDR3 DNA reads as TGCAGTGCTAGGGGAACATTGCAAGAGACCCAGTACTTC. Translated, it gives CSARGTLQETQYF.

This clonotype was seen more than once but under ten times. V is TRBV30 and J is TRBJ2-7, with a tentative D call TRBD2 (5 bases). Germline CDR1 and CDR2: GTSNPN and SVGIG (reference sequence). V gave up 0 bases and J gave up 6 bases, with 12 bases separating them. CDR3 size: 13 residues. The CDR3 loop is CAWSVSRRREQYF. The CDR3 DNA is TGTGCCTGGAGTGTTAGCCGGAGGCGCGAGCAGTACTTC.

V and J are TRBV12-3 or TRBV12-4 and TRBJ1-2, with no clear D. The CDR3 covers 14 residues. With 1 base removed from V and 2 bases from J, the gap between germline ends came to 8 bases. The CDR3 loop is CASSLGAANYGYTF. CDR3 coding DNA: TGTGCCAGCAGTTTAGGAGCAGCCAACTATGGCTACACCTTC.

The chain links TRBV20-1 to TRBJ1-1, with D perhaps TRBD1 (5 bases). V lost 0 bases to trimming and J lost 4 bases, with 9 bases between them. The length of the CDR3 is 13 residues. Germline loops: CDR1 DFQATT, CDR2 SNEGSKA (reference sequence). The CDR3 protein is CSARDRVGTEAFF. The CDR3 DNA sequence: TGCAGTGCTAGAGACAGGGTGGGCACTGAAGCTTTCTTT.

The chain uses TRBV7-3 and TRBJ1-1; D may be TRBD1 (6 bases). Germline CDR1 is SGHTA and CDR2 is FQGTGA. The CDR3 length is 15 residues. The V and J ends lost 5 bases and 1 base respectively, with 14 bases between them. The CDR3 loop reads CASSRTTGPNTEAFF. The CDR3, as DNA: TGTGCCAGCAGCCGCACCACAGGGCCGAACACTGAAGCTTTCTTT.

The chain employs TRBV20-1 and TRBJ1-1, with TRBD1 as a possible D gene (5 bases). CDR3 length equals 17 residues. With 0 bases removed from V and 1 base from J, the gap between germline ends came to 18 bases. Germline V gene lookup returns CDR1 DFQATT and CDR2 SNEGSKA (reference sequence). DNA of the CDR3: TGCAGTGCTAGAGAGGTAACAGATTATCAGGGGAACACTGAAGCTTTCTTT. It codes for CSAREVTDYQGNTEAFF.

The chain couples TRBV4-1 to TRBJ2-5; D is ambiguous. The CDR3 is 14 amino acids. Germline CDR1 is MGHRA and CDR2 is YSYEKL. The ends were cut back, 1 base at V and 2 bases at J, with 8 bases in the middle. CDR3 protein: CASSQVGLQETQYF. The CDR3 DNA is TGCGCCAGCAGCCAAGTCGGCCTGCAAGAGACCCAGTACTTC.

The chain employs TRBV11-3 and TRBJ2-1, with 7 bases aligning to TRBD2. From germline, CDR1 is SGHNT and CDR2 YENEEA. With V trimmed by 3 bases and J by 0 bases, 5 bases remained unmatched. This CDR3 is built from 16 residues. CDR3 DNA: TGTGCCAGCAGCTTCTTGCGGGGGATCTCCTACAATGAGCAGTTCTTC. Amino acid sequence: CASSFLRGISYNEQFF.

The chain is built from TRBV6-2 or TRBV6-3 and TRBJ2-1, with TRBD2 matching over 8 bases. Germline CDR1 reads MNHEY; CDR2 reads SVGEGT. V dropped 4 bases and J dropped 4; count of bases not matched to a gene: 9. The CDR3 totals 16 residues. DNA for the CDR3: TGTGCCAGCAGTTGGGCGGGGACTAGAGTGTACAATGAGCAGTTCTTC. Translated, it gives CASSWAGTRVYNEQFF.

The rearrangement joins TRBV6-6 to TRBJ1-1, with D unresolved. Germline V gene sequence: CDR1 MNHNY, CDR2 SVGAGI (reference sequence). The CDR3 is 13 residues long. The V gene lost 8 bases and the J gene lost 0 bases, with 10 bases spanning the gap. The CDR3 region has the DNA TGTGCCAGCGGTAAAAACATGAACACTGAAGCTTTCTTT. Protein: CASGKNMNTEAFF.

The chain is built from TRBV18 and TRBJ2-7; TRBD2 matches 7 bases. Losses at the gene ends were 5 bases for V and 2 bases for J; bases not matched to a gene: 3. The CDR3 is made up of 13 amino acids. Looked up from germline, CDR1 is KGHSH and CDR2 is LQKENI. Here the CDR3 DNA reads TGTGCCAGCTCAGCTAGCGGACCCTACGAGCAGTACTTC. This sequence encodes CASSASGPYEQYF.

V is TRBV5-7 and J is TRBJ2-3; D is possibly TRBD1 (6 bases). TRBV5-7 qualifies as an ORF whose function is uncertain. V lost 0 bases to trimming and J lost 7 bases, with 15 bases between them. The CDR3 is 15 amino acids. This CDR3 reads CASSLDGGWVNTQYF. CDR3 sequence (DNA): TGTGCCAGCAGCTTGGATGGGGGCTGGGTGAATACGCAGTATTTT.